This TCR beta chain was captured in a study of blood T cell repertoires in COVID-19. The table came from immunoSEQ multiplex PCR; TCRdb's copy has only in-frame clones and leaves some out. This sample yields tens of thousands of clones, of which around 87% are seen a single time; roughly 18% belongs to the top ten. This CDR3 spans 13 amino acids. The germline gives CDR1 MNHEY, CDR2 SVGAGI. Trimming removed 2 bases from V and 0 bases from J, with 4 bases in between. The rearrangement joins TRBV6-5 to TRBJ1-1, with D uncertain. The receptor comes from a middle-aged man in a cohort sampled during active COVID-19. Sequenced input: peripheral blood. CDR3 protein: CASSYRVNTEAFF. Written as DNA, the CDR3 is TGTGCCAGCAGTTACCGTGTGAACACTGAAGCTTTCTTT.